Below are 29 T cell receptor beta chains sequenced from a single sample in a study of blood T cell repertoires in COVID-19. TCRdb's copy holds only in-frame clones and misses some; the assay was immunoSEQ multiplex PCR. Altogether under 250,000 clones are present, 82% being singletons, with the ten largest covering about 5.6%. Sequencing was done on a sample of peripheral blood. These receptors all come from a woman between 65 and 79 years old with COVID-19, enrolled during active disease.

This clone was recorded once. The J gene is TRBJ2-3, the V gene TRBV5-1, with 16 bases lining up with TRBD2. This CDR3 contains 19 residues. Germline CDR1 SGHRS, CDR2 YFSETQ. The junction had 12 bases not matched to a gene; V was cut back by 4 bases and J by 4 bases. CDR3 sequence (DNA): TGCGCCAGCAGCCAGGCGGGACTAGCGGGAGGGGCTAACCCAGATACGCAGTATTTT. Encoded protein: CASSQAGLAGGANPDTQYF.

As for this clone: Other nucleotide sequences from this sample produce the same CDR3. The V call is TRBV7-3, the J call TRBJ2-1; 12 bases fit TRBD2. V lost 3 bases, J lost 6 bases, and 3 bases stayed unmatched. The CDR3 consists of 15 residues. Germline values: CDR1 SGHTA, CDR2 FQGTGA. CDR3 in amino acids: CASSLGLAGVNEQFF. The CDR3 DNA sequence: TGTGCCAGCAGCTTGGGACTAGCGGGCGTCAATGAGCAGTTCTTC.

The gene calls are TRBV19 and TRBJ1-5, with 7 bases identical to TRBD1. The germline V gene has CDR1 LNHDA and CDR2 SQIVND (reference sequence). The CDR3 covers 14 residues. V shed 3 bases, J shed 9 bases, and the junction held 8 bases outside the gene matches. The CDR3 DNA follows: TGTGCCAGTAGTATCGACAGGGTCACGGGGCCCCAGCATTTT. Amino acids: CASSIDRVTGPQHF. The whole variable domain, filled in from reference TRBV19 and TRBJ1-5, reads DGGITQSPKYLFRKEGQNVTLSCEQNLNHDAMYWYRQDPGQGLRLIYYSQIVNDFQKGDIAEGYSVSREKKESFPLTVTSAQKNPTAFYLCASSIDRVTGPQHFGDGTRLSIL.

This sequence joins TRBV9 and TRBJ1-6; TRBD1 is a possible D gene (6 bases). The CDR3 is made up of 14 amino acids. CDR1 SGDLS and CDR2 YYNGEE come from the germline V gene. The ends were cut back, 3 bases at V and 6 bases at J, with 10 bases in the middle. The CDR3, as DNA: TGTGCCAGCAGCGAGGGGGACCCTAATTCACCCCTCCACTTT. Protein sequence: CASSEGDPNSPLHF.

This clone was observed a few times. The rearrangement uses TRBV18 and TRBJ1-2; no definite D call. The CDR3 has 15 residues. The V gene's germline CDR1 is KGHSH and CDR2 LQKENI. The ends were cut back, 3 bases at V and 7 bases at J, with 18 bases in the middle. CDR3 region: CASSPPSELRSGYTF. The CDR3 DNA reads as TGTGCCAGCTCACCCCCTTCAGAGTTGAGGAGTGGCTACACCTTC.

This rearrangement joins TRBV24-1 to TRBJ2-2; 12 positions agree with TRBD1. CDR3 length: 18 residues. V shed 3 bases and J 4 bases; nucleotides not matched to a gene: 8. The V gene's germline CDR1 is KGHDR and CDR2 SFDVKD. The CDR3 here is CATSDAPGQGAPTGELFF. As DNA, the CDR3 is TGTGCCACCAGTGATGCCCCGGGACAGGGGGCTCCCACCGGGGAGCTGTTTTTT.

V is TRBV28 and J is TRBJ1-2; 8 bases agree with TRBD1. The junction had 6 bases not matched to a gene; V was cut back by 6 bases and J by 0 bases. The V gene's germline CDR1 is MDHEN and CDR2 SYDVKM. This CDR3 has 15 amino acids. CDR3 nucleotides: TGTGCCAGCAGCCATGGACAGGGCCCTAACTATGGCTACACCTTC. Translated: CASSHGQGPNYGYTF.

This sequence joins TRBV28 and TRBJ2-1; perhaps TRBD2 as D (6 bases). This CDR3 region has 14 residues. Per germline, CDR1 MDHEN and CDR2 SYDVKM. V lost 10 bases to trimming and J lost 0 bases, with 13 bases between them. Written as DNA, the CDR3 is TGTGCCACCGTGGGGGGTACCTCCTACAATGAGCAGTTCTTC. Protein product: CATVGGTSYNEQFF.

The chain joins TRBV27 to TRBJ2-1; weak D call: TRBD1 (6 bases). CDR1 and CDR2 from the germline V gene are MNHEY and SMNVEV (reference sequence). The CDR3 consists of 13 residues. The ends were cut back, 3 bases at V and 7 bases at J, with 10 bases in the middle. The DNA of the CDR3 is TGTGCCAGCAGTTTTTGGGGGCGTAATGAGCAGTTCTTC. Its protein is CASSFWGRNEQFF.

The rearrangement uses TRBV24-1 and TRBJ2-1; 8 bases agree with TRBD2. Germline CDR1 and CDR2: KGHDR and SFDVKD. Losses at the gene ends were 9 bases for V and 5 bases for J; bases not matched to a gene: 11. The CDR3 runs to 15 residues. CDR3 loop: CATLGAGVGDNEQFF. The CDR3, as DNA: TGTGCCACCCTCGGAGCGGGAGTTGGTGACAATGAGCAGTTCTTC.

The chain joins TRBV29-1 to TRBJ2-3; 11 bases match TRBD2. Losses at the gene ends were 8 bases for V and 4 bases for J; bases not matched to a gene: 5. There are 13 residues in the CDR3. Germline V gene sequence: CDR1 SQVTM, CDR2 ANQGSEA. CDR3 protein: CSHSGRAPDTQYF. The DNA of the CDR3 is TGCAGCCATAGCGGGAGGGCCCCAGATACGCAGTATTTT.

In nucleotides, the CDR3 is TGTGCCAGCAGCTTAGCGTATACAGGCGAGCAGTACTTC. As protein: CASSLAYTGEQYF. The chain employs TRBV7-2 and TRBJ2-7, with D perhaps TRBD1 (5 bases). The V and J ends lost 0 bases and 6 bases respectively, with 9 bases between them. From germline, CDR1 is SGHTA and CDR2 FQGNSA. The CDR3 runs 13 residues.

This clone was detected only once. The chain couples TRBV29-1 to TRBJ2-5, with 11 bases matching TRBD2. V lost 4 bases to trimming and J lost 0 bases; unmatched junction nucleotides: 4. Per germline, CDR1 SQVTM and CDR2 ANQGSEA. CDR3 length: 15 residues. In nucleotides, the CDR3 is TGCAGCGTTGCTGGGACTAGCGGAGACCAAGAGACCCAGTACTTC. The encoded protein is CSVAGTSGDQETQYF.

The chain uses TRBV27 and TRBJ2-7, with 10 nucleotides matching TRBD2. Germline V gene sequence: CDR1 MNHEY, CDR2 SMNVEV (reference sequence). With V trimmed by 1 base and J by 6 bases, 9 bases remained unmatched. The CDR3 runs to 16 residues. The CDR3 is CASSLLIAGGGAEQYF. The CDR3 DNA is TGTGCCAGCAGTTTATTAATAGCGGGAGGTGGAGCCGAGCAGTACTTC.

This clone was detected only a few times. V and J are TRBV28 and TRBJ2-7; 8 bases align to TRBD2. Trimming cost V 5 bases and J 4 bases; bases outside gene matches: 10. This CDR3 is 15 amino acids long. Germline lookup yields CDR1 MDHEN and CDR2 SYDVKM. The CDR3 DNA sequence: TGTGCCAGCAGTCAAGCGGGAGCGGGTTCTTACGAGCAGTACTTC. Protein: CASSQAGAGSYEQYF.

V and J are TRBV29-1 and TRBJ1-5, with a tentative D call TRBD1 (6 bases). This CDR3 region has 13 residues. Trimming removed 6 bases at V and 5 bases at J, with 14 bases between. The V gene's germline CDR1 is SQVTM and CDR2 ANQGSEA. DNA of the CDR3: TGCAGCGTGAGTGGGGGCGCAGATCAGCCCCAGCATTTT. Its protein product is CSVSGGADQPQHF.

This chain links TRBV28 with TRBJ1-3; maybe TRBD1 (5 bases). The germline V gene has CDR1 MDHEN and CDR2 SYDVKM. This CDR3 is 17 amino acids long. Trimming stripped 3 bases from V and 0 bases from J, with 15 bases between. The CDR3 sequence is CASSFQGGRTSGNTIYF. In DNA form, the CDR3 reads TGTGCCAGCAGTTTTCAGGGTGGAAGAACCTCTGGAAACACCATATATTTT.

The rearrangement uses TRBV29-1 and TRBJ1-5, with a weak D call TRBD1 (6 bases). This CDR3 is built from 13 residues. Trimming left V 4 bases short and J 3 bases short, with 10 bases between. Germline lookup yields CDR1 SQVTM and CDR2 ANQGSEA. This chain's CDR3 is CSVGRGYNQPQHF. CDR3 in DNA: TGCAGCGTTGGTAGGGGGTACAATCAGCCCCAGCATTTT.

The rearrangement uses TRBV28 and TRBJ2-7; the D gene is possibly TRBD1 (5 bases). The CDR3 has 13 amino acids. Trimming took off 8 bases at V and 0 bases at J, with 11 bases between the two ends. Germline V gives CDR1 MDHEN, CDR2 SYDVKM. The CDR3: CASGHPSSYEQYF. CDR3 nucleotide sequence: TGTGCCAGCGGACACCCGAGCTCCTACGAGCAGTACTTC.

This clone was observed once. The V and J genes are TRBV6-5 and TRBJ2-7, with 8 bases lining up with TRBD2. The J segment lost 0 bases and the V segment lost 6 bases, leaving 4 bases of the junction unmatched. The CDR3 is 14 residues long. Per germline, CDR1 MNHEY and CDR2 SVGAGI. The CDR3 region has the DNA TGTGCCAGCAGGCAGCGGGAGATCTCCTACGAGCAGTACTTC. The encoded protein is CASRQREISYEQYF.

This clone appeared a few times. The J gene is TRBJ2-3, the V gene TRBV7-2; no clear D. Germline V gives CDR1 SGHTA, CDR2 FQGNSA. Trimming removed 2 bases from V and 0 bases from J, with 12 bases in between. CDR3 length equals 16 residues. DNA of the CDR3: TGTGCCAGCAGCTTACTTGGCGGATCTAGCACAGATACGCAGTATTTT. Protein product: CASSLLGGSSTDTQYF.

DNA for the CDR3: TGTGCCAGCAGCGTAGACGAGCGCGCTTCCTACGAGCAGTACTTC. This gives the protein CASSVDERASYEQYF. The chain couples TRBV9 to TRBJ2-7; D is unresolved. The V and J ends lost 0 bases and 1 base respectively, with 11 bases between them. In germline, CDR1 is SGDLS, CDR2 YYNGEE. This CDR3 is 15 amino acids long.

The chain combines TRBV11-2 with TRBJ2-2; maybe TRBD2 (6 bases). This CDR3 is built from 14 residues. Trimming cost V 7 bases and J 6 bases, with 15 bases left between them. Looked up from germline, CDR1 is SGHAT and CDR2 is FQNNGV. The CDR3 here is CASTPLGGAGELFF. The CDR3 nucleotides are TGTGCCAGCACCCCCTTGGGAGGAGCCGGGGAGCTGTTTTTT.

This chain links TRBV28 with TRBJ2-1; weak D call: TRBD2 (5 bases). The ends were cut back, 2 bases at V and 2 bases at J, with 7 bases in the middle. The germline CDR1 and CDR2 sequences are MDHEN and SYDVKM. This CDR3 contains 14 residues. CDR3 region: CASSLSGPYNEQFF. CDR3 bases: TGTGCCAGCAGTTTAAGCGGACCCTACAATGAGCAGTTCTTC.

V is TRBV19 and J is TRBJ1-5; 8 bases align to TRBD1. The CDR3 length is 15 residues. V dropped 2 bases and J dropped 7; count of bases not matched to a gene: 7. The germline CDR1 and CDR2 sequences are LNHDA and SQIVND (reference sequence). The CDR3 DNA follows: TGTGCCAGTAGTATAAAAACAGGGGGAGGACAGCCCCAGCATTTT. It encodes CASSIKTGGGQPQHF.

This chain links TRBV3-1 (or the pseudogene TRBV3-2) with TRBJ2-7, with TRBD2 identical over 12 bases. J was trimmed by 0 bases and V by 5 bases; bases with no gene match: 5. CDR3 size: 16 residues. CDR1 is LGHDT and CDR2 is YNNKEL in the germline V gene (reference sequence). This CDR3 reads CASSFWTSGNSYEQYF. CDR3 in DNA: TGTGCCAGCAGCTTCTGGACTAGCGGGAACTCCTACGAGCAGTACTTC.

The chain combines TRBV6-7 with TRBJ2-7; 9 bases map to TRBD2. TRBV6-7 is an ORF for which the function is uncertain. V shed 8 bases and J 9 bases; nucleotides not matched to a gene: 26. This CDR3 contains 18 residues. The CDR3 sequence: CASPKGGRASGNYTGQYF. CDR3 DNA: TGTGCCAGCCCCAAGGGGGGTCGCGCTAGCGGGAACTATACCGGGCAGTACTTC.

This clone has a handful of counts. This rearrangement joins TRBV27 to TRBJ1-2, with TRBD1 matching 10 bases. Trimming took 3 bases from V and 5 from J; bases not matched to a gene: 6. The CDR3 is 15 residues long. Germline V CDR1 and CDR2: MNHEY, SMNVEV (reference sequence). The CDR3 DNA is TGTGCCAGCAGTTTTCGGGACAGGGGTGTTTATGGCTACACCTTC. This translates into CASSFRDRGVYGYTF.

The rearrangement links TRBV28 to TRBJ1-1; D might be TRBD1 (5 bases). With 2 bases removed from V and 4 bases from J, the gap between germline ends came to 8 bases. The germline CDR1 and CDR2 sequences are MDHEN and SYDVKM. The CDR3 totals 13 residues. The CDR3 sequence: CASSLMGGTEAFF. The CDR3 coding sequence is TGTGCCAGCAGTTTAATGGGGGGCACTGAAGCTTTCTTT.